This T cell receptor (beta chain) was recovered during a study of tumor and adjacent non-tumor tissue in lung cancer. Study background: The cohort had about a dozen adenocarcinoma, 2 squamous cell and 1 small cell patients. Overall study results and limits: Top 100 clones took a larger repertoire share in normal lung. Shorter survival was associated with higher TCR diversity in tumors. Significantly higher TCR diversity was found in tumor than normal lung.

The template was RNA from unsorted bulk tissue. This clonotype has a single count. The antigen remains undetermined. A read error may account for a junction end that differs from germline. A modified ARM-PCR protocol with three rounds of nested PCR amplified TCRbeta. Via MiXCR, TCRdb re-called the multiplex PCR reads, giving one row per CDR3 protein. The sample holds approximately 150,000 distinct CDR3 sequences; approximately 72% are singletons and the top ten take about 20%. Germline V gene sequence: CDR1 SQVTM, CDR2 ANQGSEA. The CDR3 extends over 15 amino acids. Material: lung tumor tissue. This chain links TRBV29-1 with TRBJ1-5; 11 bases map to TRBD1. This sequence was found in a man aged 55 to 70 with small cell lung cancer. In DNA form, the CDR3 reads TGCAACGTTGCAACCGGGACAGGGGGTCTCCAGCCCCAGCATTTT. Amino acids: CNVATGTGGLQPQHF.